One sample yielded the 6 T cell receptor beta chains listed below, sequenced in a study of blood T cell repertoires in COVID-19. Libraries were prepared by immunoSEQ multiplex PCR; TCRdb keeps only in-frame clonotypes and omits some of them. In the table there are under 200,000 clones, 86% of which are singletons. Source material: peripheral blood. Source of these receptors: a man aged 60-69 years with acute or convalescent COVID-19.

V and J are TRBV4-1 and TRBJ2-3; weak D call: TRBD1 (6 bases). The germline gives CDR1 MGHRA, CDR2 YSYEKL. Trimming removed 4 bases from V and 3 bases from J, with 8 bases in between. The CDR3 has 13 residues. CDR3 residues: CASSLGQTDTQYF. The CDR3 bases are TGCGCCAGCAGCCTCGGACAGACAGATACGCAGTATTTT.

The rearrangement joins TRBV30 to TRBJ2-7; D gene ambiguous. Trimming took off 0 bases at V and 0 bases at J, with 12 bases between the two ends. The CDR3 covers 15 residues. Germline V lookup: CDR1 GTSNPN, CDR2 SVGIG (reference sequence). The CDR3 nucleotides are TGTGCCTGGAGTGTAACCGGTACTTTCTCCTACGAGCAGTACTTC. Translated, it gives CAWSVTGTFSYEQYF.

The chain recombines TRBV11-2 with TRBJ1-3; no clear D gene. The CDR3 spans 11 residues. V lost 5 bases, J lost 4 bases, and 3 bases lay in between. Per germline, CDR1 SGHAT and CDR2 FQNNGV. CDR3 bases: TGTGCCAGCAGCCAAGGAAACACCATATATTTT. Translation gives CASSQGNTIYF.

The V and J genes are TRBV2 and TRBJ1-5; D is possibly TRBD1 (5 bases). Trimming removed 6 bases from V and 5 bases from J, with 17 bases in between. Germline CDR1 is SNHLY and CDR2 is FYNNEI. This CDR3 is built from 15 residues. The CDR3 loop reads CASSLERGGDQPQHF. CDR3 DNA sequence: TGTGCCAGCAGCCTCGAGAGGGGAGGAGATCAGCCCCAGCATTTT.

J is TRBJ1-1 and V is TRBV5-1; perhaps TRBD1 as D (6 bases). CDR1 and CDR2 (germline): SGHRS, YFSETQ. With 2 bases removed from V and 1 base from J, the gap between germline ends came to 15 bases. The CDR3 spans 16 residues. CDR3 residues: CASSFQPLTGNTEAFF. The CDR3 coding sequence is TGCGCCAGCAGCTTTCAGCCTCTGACAGGGAACACTGAAGCTTTCTTT. Using reference TRBV5-1 and TRBJ1-1 for the parts outside the CDR3, the full variable domain is KAGVTQTPRYLIKTRGQQVTLSCSPISGHRSVSWYQQTPGQGLQFLFEYFSETQRNKGNFPGRFSGRQFSNSRSEMNVSTLELGDSALYLCASSFQPLTGNTEAFFGQGTRLTVV.

The chain uses TRBV28 and TRBJ1-2, with D maybe TRBD1 (6 bases). CDR1 and CDR2 (germline): MDHEN, SYDVKM. The CDR3 length is 12 residues. Trimming left V 5 bases short and J 6 bases short, with 10 bases between. CDR3 protein: CASSPYRDGYTF. The CDR3 DNA sequence: TGTGCCAGCAGTCCGTACAGGGATGGCTACACCTTC.